The T cell receptor (beta chain) under discussion was sequenced for a study of blood T cell repertoires in COVID-19. About the study: T cells, B-cell-depleted T cells, or PBMCs supplied cDNA or gDNA.

Germline lookup yields CDR1 GTSNPN and CDR2 SVGIG (reference sequence). The CDR3 is made up of 13 amino acids. V gave up 7 bases and J gave up 4 bases; unmatched junction bases: 9. The data were produced by immunoSEQ multiplex PCR, yet TCRdb's version contains in-frame clones alone and is incomplete. The top ten hold about 1.2% of the sample, which has under 450,000 clones, around 84% seen once. This clone showed up just a few times. The sequence derives from a human donor with acute or convalescent COVID-19. The donor label of this sample is uncertain. The chain recombines TRBV30 with TRBJ1-1; 7 bases align to TRBD1. Sequenced input: peripheral blood. CDR3 protein: CASLRQGITEAFF. The DNA of the CDR3 is TGTGCCTCCCTGAGACAGGGAATCACTGAAGCTTTCTTT.